The entry below describes one T cell receptor beta chain. Method: immunoSEQ multiplex PCR; TCRdb's copy keeps in-frame clones and lacks some. This sample carries fewer than 350,000 clones, 80% to 90% of them seen once, and the ten largest clones take roughly 12%. This entry is derived from a study of blood T cell repertoires in COVID-19. As for the study in general: Samples came from the United States, Italy and Spain, spanning acute and convalescent COVID-19. PBMCs, B-cell-depleted T cells, or T cells were the source of the cDNA or gDNA that made up the material.

Seattle cases were enrolled at active infection and followed longitudinally. This TCR derives from a woman in her twenties or thirties with COVID-19, enrolled during active disease. The sample consisted of peripheral blood.

The chain's CDR3 is CASSPGAAGRRHEQYF. Here the CDR3 DNA reads TGTGCCAGTAGTCCAGGGGCGGCCGGCCGGCGTCACGAGCAGTACTTC. The V and J genes are TRBV19 and TRBJ2-7; a weak D match, TRBD1 (6 bases). Germline CDR1 LNHDA, CDR2 SQIVND (reference sequence). The CDR3 loop spans 16 amino acids. V lost 5 bases and J lost 5, with 22 bases in between.